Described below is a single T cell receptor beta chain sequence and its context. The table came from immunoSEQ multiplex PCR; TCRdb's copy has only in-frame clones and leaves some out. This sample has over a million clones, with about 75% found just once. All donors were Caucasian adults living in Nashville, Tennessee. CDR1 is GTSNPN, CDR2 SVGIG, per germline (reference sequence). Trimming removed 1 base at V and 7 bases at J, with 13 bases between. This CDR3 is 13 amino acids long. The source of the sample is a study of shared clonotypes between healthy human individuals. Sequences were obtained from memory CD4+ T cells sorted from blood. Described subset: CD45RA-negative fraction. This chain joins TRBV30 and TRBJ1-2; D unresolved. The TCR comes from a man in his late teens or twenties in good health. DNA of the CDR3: TGTGCCTGGAGTGGGTACGGGAGAAGTGGCTACACCTTC. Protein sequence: CAWSGYGRSGYTF. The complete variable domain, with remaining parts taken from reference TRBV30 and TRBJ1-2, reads SQTIHQWPATLVQPVGSPLSLECTVEGTSNPNLYWYRQAAGRGLQLLFYSVGIGQISSEVPQNLSASRPQDRQFILSSKKLLLSDSGFYLCAWSGYGRSGYTFGSGTRLTVV.